Given below is one T cell receptor beta chain in context. Time point meaning: newly diagnosed GD, antithyroid drugs for less than 3 months. The authors made the TCR library using RNA they extracted from PBMCs. For TCR beta, libraries came from iRepertoire HTBI primers and Arm-PCR of CDR3 regions. Via MiXCR, TCRdb re-called the multiplex PCR reads, giving one row per CDR3 protein. This table holds about 440,000 distinct CDR3 sequences, about 16% found once. Germline CDR1 and CDR2: MNHNS and SASEGT. This CDR3 comprises 14 residues. Trimming cost V 0 bases and J 3 bases, with 9 bases left between them. This specimen belongs to a study of regulatory T cells in long-lasting Graves disease. This same sample was also taken into another study, of T cells in Graves' hyperthyroidism and ophthalmopathy.

The clonotype comes from a woman aged 25 to 39 with Graves disease. The V gene is TRBV6-1, the J gene TRBJ2-7; a possible D gene is TRBD2 (5 bases). Sequences were derived from peripheral blood mononuclear cells (PBMCs), sampled at new diagnosis, from a patient treated with antithyroid drugs. For the CDR3, the DNA is TGTGCCAGCAGTGAAGCGCCGGGAAACTACGAGCAGTACTTC. This codes for CASSEAPGNYEQYF.